The 4 T cell receptor beta chains below come from one sample, sequenced in a study of vaccination and CD4 T cells after COVID-19. Treatment given: roughly 10-day PBMC culture with coronavirus spike peptide pools or control peptides (ViraFEST assay). The Oncomine TCR Beta short-read assay sequenced DNA from cultured CD4+ T cells. One entry per CDR3 protein results from TCRdb running MiXCR on the PCR reads. This sample has 15,000 to 20,000 distinct CDR3 sequences, with around 40% found just once. These TCRs' antigens remain unknown. The sequencing used CD4+ T cells from blood, cultured in vitro, collected after SARS-CoV-2 vaccination. These receptors were obtained from a human donor who had recovered from COVID-19.

This clonotype has a handful of counts. In nucleotides, the CDR3 is TGTGCCAGCAGCCCAACGGTAGGGAACAGGCAGTATTTT. This sequence encodes CASSPTVGNRQYF. The chain recombines TRBV7-3 with TRBJ2-3, with unresolved D. In germline, CDR1 is SGHTA, CDR2 FQGTGA. V shed 5 bases and J shed 11 bases, with 17 bases lying between them. The CDR3 sequence is 13 residues long.

This clonotype has just a few counts. The chain joins TRBV21-1 to TRBJ2-3. TRBV21-1 is a recognized pseudogene. The CDR3 consists of 14 residues. CDR3 residues: CASSKALPTDTQYF. In nucleotides, the CDR3 is TGTGCCAGCAGCAAAGCGCTGCCCACAGATACGCAGTATTTT.

In this sample, this clonotype turned up a few times. This chain uses TRBV10-3 with TRBJ2-1; 9 bases agree with TRBD1. The germline V gene encodes CDR1 ENHRY and CDR2 SYGVKD. V gave up 9 bases and J gave up 6 bases; unmatched junction bases: 3. The CDR3 has 12 amino acids. The CDR3, as DNA: TGTGCCATTCAGGACAGGGGCAATGAGCAGTTCTTC. Its translation is CAIQDRGNEQFF.

In its sample, this clonotype was seen a few times. J is TRBJ1-2 and V is TRBV6-5; D unresolved. The germline gives CDR1 MNHEY, CDR2 SVGAGI. The CDR3 length is 15 residues. V dropped 0 bases and J dropped 1 base, with 9 bases sitting between them. The CDR3 DNA reads as TGTGCCAGCAGTTACTCGAGAGCGGGTAACTATGGCTACACCTTC. Translating gives CASSYSRAGNYGYTF.